This TCR beta chain was obtained from a study of blood T cell repertoires in COVID-19. For the study at large: Samples representing acute and convalescent COVID-19 were sourced from the United States, Italy and Spain.

This table comes from immunoSEQ multiplex PCR, and its TCRdb copy is limited to in-frame clones, with some not included. Among some 300,000 clones listed, around 86% were seen once. The CDR3 has 14 residues. Per germline, CDR1 SGHTA and CDR2 FQGNSA. Trimming took 3 bases from V and 8 from J; bases not matched to a gene: 6. This chain links TRBV7-2 with TRBJ1-2; 10 nucleotides align to TRBD1. What was sequenced was PBMCs or T cells enriched from blood (not recorded which). This clonotype was obtained from a woman aged 40 to 49 who had recovered from COVID-19. The CDR3 here is CASSLDRGGIGYTF. DNA for the CDR3: TGTGCCAGCAGCTTGGACAGGGGGGGGATCGGCTACACCTTC. Filled out from reference TRBV7-2 and TRBJ1-2, the complete variable domain reads GAGVSQSPSNKVTEKGKDVELRCDPISGHTALYWYRQSLGQGLEFLIYFQGNSAPDKSGLPSDRFSAERTGGSVSTLTIQRTQQEDSAVYLCASSLDRGGIGYTFGSGTRLTVV.